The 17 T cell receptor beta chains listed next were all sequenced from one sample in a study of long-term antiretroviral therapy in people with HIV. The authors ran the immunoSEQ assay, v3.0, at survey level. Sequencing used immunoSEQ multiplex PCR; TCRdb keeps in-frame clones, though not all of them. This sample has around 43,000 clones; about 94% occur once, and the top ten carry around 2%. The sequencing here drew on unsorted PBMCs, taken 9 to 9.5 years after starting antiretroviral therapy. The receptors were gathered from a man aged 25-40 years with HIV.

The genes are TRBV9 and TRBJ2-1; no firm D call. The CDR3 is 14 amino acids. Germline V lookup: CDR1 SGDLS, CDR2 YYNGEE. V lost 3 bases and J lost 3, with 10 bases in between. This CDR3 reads CASSGAVIYNEQFF. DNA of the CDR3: TGTGCCAGCAGCGGTGCGGTAATCTACAATGAGCAGTTCTTC.

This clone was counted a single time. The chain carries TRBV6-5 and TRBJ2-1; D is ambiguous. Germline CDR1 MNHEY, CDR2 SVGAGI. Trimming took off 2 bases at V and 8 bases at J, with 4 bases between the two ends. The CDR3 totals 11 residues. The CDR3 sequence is CASSYGDEQFF. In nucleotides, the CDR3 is TGTGCCAGCAGTTACGGGGATGAGCAGTTCTTC.

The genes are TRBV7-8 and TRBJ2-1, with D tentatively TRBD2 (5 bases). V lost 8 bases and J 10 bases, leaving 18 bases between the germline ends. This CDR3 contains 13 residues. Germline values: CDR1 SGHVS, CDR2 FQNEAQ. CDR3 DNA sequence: TGTGCCAGCGTCCTCGGGATGAAGGAGGAGCAGTTCTTC. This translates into CASVLGMKEEQFF.

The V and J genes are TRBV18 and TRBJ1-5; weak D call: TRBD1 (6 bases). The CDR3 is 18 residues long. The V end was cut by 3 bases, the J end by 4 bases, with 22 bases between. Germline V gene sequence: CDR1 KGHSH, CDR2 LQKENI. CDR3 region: CASSPPFKQGSTNQPQHF. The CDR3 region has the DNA TGTGCCAGCTCACCCCCCTTTAAACAGGGATCGACTAATCAGCCCCAGCATTTT.

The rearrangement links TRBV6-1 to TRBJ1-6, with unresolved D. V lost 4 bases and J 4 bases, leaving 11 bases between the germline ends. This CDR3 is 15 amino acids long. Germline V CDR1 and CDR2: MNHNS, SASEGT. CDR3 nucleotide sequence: TGTGCCAGCAGTGGGCGGCAGAATTATAATTCACCCCTCCACTTT. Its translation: CASSGRQNYNSPLHF.

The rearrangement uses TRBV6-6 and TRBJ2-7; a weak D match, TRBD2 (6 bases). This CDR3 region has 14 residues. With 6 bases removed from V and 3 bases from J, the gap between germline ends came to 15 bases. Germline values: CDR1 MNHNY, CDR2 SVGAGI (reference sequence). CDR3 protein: CASSATRGGYEQYF. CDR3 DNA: TGTGCCAGCAGCGCTACGCGGGGAGGCTACGAGCAGTACTTC.

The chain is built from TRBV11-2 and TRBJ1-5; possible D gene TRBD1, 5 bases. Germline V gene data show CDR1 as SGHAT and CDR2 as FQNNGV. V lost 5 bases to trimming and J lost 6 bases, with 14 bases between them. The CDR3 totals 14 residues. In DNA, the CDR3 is TGTGCCAGCAGCAAAGCGGGGGGGACTCAGCCCCAGCATTTT. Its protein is CASSKAGGTQPQHF.

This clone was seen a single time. The CDR3 sequence: CASSHTGHQDTQYF. DNA of the CDR3: TGTGCCAGCAGCCATACCGGACATCAGGATACGCAGTATTTT. The V gene is TRBV5-5, the J gene TRBJ2-3; the D gene is possibly TRBD1 (5 bases). The CDR3 sequence is 14 residues long. The germline CDR1 and CDR2 sequences are SGHKS and YYEKEE (reference sequence). Trimming removed 4 bases from V and 6 bases from J, with 15 bases in between.

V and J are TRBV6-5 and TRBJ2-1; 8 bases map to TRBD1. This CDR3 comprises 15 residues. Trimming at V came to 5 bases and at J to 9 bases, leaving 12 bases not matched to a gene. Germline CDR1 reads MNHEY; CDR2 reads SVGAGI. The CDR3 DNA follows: TGTGCCAGCAGTCTCGGACAGGGAGATCCCATTGAGCAGTTCTTC. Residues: CASSLGQGDPIEQFF.

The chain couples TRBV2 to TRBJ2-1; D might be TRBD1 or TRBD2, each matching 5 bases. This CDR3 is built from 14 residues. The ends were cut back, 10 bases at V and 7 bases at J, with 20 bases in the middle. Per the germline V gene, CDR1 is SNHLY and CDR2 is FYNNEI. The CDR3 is CATLLLGRKNEQFF. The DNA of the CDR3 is TGTGCCACCCTGCTCCTGGGACGGAAAAATGAGCAGTTCTTC.

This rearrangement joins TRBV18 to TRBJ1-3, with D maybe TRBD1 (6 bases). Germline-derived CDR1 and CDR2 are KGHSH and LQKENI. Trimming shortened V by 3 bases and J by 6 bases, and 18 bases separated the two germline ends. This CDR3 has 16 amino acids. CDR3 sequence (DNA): TGTGCCAGCTCACCGGTACAGGGTGTGGATTCAAACACCATATATTTT. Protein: CASSPVQGVDSNTIYF.

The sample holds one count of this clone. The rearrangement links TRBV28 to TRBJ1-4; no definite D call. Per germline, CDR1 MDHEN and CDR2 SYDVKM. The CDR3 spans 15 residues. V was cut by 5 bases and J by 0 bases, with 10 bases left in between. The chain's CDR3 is CASSPESATNEKLFF. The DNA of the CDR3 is TGTGCCAGCAGTCCAGAGTCAGCAACTAATGAAAAACTGTTTTTT.

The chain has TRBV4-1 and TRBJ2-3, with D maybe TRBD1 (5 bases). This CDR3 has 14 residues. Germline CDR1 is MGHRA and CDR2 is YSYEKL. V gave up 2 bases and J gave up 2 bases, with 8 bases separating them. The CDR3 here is CASSQSGATDTQYF. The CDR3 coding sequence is TGCGCCAGCAGCCAATCTGGGGCCACAGATACGCAGTATTTT.

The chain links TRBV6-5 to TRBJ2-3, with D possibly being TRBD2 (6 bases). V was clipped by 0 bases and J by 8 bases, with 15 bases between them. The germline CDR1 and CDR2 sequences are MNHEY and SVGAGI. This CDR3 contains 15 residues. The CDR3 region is CASSYSGGLPGTQYF. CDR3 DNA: TGTGCCAGCAGTTACTCTGGCGGACTACCGGGTACGCAGTATTTT.

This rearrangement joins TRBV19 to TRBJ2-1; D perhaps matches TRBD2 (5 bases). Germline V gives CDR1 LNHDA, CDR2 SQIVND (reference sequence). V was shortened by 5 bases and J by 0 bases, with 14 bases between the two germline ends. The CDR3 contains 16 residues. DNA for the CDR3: TGTGCCAGTAGTGCAGCGGCCACGAACTCCTACAATGAGCAGTTCTTC. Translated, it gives CASSAAATNSYNEQFF.

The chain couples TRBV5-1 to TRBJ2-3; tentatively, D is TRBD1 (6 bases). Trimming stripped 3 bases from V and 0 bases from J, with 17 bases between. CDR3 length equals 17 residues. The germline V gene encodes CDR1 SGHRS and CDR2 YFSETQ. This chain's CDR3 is CASSSTPPGQSTDTQYF. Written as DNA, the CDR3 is TGCGCCAGCAGCTCCACCCCGCCTGGACAGAGCACAGATACGCAGTATTTT.

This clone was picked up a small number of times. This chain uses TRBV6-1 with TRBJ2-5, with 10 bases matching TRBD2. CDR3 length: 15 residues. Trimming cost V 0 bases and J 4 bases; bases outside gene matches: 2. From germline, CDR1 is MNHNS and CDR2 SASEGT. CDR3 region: CASSEAAGGPETQYF. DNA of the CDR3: TGTGCCAGCAGTGAAGCAGCGGGGGGGCCAGAGACCCAGTACTTC.